This T cell receptor (beta chain) was captured by sequencing in a study of spatial heterogeneity in lung cancer. Study details: The cohort: about 79 early-stage, untreated non-small cell lung cancer patients. Raw sequencing reads included, on average, more than 8.5 appearances of each unique TCR and UMI combination.

The CDR3 has 18 amino acids. Losses at the gene ends were 0 bases for V and 10 bases for J; bases not matched to a gene: 15. Germline V gene sequence: CDR1 MRHNA, CDR2 SNTAGT. TCRdb reanalysed the 5' RACE reads using MiXCR and keeps one entry per CDR3 protein. This sample yields fewer than 55,000 distinct CDR3 sequences, of which around 7.7% are seen a single time; around 38% belongs to the top ten. This sample's time point: blood at routine non-recurrence follow-up after resection. Unsorted tumor, nontumor lung tissue or cryopreserved PBMC supplied the whole RNA. This clonotype appeared many times. Sequencing was performed on PBMCs, taken at follow-up. The clonotype originates from a female donor with early-stage non-small cell lung cancer. The chain combines TRBV6-4 with TRBJ2-1; 10 bases line up with TRBD2. The CDR3 here is CASSDSKTGLAGVREQFF. The CDR3 nucleotides are TGTGCCAGCAGTGACTCGAAGACTGGGCTAGCGGGGGTTAGGGAGCAGTTCTTC.